Sequencing of this T cell receptor beta chain was carried out in a study of blood T cells in healthy people across ages. Findings and caveats of the study: Unsorted PBMCs ruled out conclusive naive versus antigen-experienced comparison.

Germline V gives CDR1 KGHDR, CDR2 SFDVKD. The CDR3 length is 13 residues. Remarks on this clonotype: As yet, its antigen is unknown.

Primed by a sample-barcoded 5' primer and a J-beta primer mix, a second PCR proceeded for about 7 to 11 cycles. TCRdb redid the calling of the 5' RACE reads with MiXCR, one entry per CDR3 protein. The data hold approximately 730,000 distinct CDR3 sequences, with about 55% observed a single time. The sample was blood. The J gene is TRBJ2-4, the V gene TRBV24-1, with D possibly matching TRBD1 (5 bases). TRBJ2-7 explains the end of the DNA better; the J call may be wrong. This receptor was identified in a man at least 80 years old in good health. The CDR3 sequence is CATSGGATYEQYF. CDR3 nucleotide sequence: TGTGCCACCAGTGGGGGCGCGACCTACGAGCAGTACTTC.